The 15 T cell receptor beta chains below come from one sample, sequenced in a study of beta chain features in type 1 diabetes. For these TCRs, the target antigens are not known. Expressed TCRB transcripts were sequenced because the isolated RNA had all been reverse transcribed beforehand. Using immunoSEQ multiplex PCR, the repertoire was profiled, and TCRdb retains in-frame clones only, with some absent. Here the sample spans about 180,000 clones, approximately 7.8% being singletons. Findings and limits, study-wide: Among all four CD4+ subsets, Type 1 diabetes patients had TCRB CDR3s that were moderately but significantly shorter.

Sequenced input: central memory CD4+ T cells from blood. These receptors all come from a woman aged 40 to 49 with type 1 diabetes.

This clone appeared a few times. The chain employs TRBV4-3 and TRBJ2-1; TRBD2 matches 9 bases. V lost 0 bases, J lost 4 bases, and 10 bases stayed unmatched. The V gene's germline CDR1 is LGHNA and CDR2 YSLEER. This CDR3 contains 18 residues. The chain's CDR3 is CASSQDPPSGDPYNEQFF. DNA of the CDR3: TGCGCCAGCAGCCAAGATCCACCTAGCGGGGATCCATACAATGAGCAGTTCTTC.

The rearrangement links TRBV29-1 to TRBJ2-1, with a possible D match to TRBD2 (5 bases). The CDR3 length is 15 residues. Trimming took 7 bases from V and 0 from J, leaving 16 bases between them. The germline V gene encodes CDR1 SQVTM and CDR2 ANQGSEA. This CDR3 reads CSAQIGRPSYNEQFF. The CDR3 nucleotides are TGCAGCGCCCAGATAGGGAGACCCTCCTACAATGAGCAGTTCTTC.

The chain couples TRBV5-1 to TRBJ1-1; TRBD1 matches at 7 bases. The CDR3 is 17 residues long. V shed 0 bases and J 1 base; nucleotides not matched to a gene: 9. The germline CDR1 and CDR2 sequences are SGHRS and YFSETQ. CDR3 in DNA: TGCGCCAGCAGCTTGGATGACAGGGTGGGAGAGAACACTGAAGCTTTCTTT. Its protein is CASSLDDRVGENTEAFF.

This clone was seen more than once but under ten times. This sample also contains other DNA sequences that code for the same CDR3. The CDR3 region is CASSRGVGGYTF. The CDR3 DNA sequence: TGTGCCAGCAGTCGGGGGGTTGGTGGCTACACCTTC. This chain joins TRBV28 and TRBJ1-2; D possibly corresponds to TRBD1 (5 bases). The CDR3 sequence is 12 residues long. Germline loops: CDR1 MDHEN, CDR2 SYDVKM. V shed 5 bases and J shed 7 bases, with 11 bases lying between them.

This rearrangement joins TRBV7-2 to TRBJ2-7; 7 bases are a match to TRBD1. The CDR3 length is 14 residues. V lost 1 base to trimming and J lost 2 bases; unmatched junction nucleotides: 2. The germline V gene has CDR1 SGHTA and CDR2 FQGNSA. CDR3 protein: CASSLVGQTYEQYF. The CDR3, as DNA: TGTGCCAGCAGCTTAGTGGGACAGACCTACGAGCAGTACTTC. The full variable domain, in which reference TRBV7-2 and TRBJ2-7 provide the parts outside the CDR3, is GAGVSQSPSNKVTEKGKDVELRCDPISGHTALYWYRQSLGQGLEFLIYFQGNSAPDKSGLPSDRFSAERTGGSVSTLTIQRTQQEDSAVYLCASSLVGQTYEQYFGPGTRLTVT.

This clone has more than one count but fewer than ten. The rearrangement joins TRBV28 to TRBJ2-7, with TRBD1 identical over 12 bases. The J segment lost 6 bases and the V segment lost 2 bases, leaving 8 bases of the junction unmatched. This CDR3 contains 16 residues. The germline V gene has CDR1 MDHEN and CDR2 SYDVKM. This CDR3 is CASSLGTGGLLPEQYF. Written as DNA, the CDR3 is TGTGCCAGCAGTTTAGGGACAGGGGGCCTTCTTCCCGAGCAGTACTTC. The entire variable domain, with the rest obtained from reference TRBV28 and TRBJ2-7, is as follows: DVKVTQSSRYLVKRTGEKVFLECVQDMDHENMFWYRQDPGLGLRLIYFSYDVKMKEKGDIPEGYSVSREKKERFSLILESASTNQTSMYLCASSLGTGGLLPEQYFGPGTRLTVT.

CDR3 in amino acids: CASSQQGETQYF. The CDR3 DNA follows: TGTGCCAGCAGCCAGCAGGGGGAGACCCAGTACTTC. V gene TRBV6-1 combines with J gene TRBJ2-5; D is possibly TRBD1 (6 bases). Trimming removed 6 bases at V and 5 bases at J, with 10 bases between. Germline CDR1 MNHNS, CDR2 SASEGT. This CDR3 spans 12 amino acids.

This clone came up a few times. V gene TRBV5-1 combines with J gene TRBJ2-3; possibly TRBD2 for D (6 bases). CDR1 is SGHRS, CDR2 YFSETQ, per germline. The CDR3 is 15 amino acids. V lost 4 bases and J lost 0, with 12 bases in between. DNA for the CDR3: TGCGCCAGCAGCCCGGGGGAATCTAGCACAGATACGCAGTATTTT. Its protein product is CASSPGESSTDTQYF.

This clone was observed a handful of times. J is TRBJ2-1 and V is TRBV30; TRBD2 matches at 7 bases. The CDR3 extends over 14 amino acids. Germline CDR1 reads GTSNPN; CDR2 reads SVGIG (reference sequence). V shed 1 base and J 7 bases; nucleotides not matched to a gene: 7. In DNA form, the CDR3 reads TGTGCCTGGAGTGCCGGCGGGAGTAGAAATGAGCAGTTCTTC. It encodes CAWSAGGSRNEQFF.

This clone showed up just a few times. The chain combines TRBV7-9 with TRBJ1-1; 7 nucleotides match TRBD1. The J segment lost 3 bases and the V segment lost 4 bases, leaving 8 bases of the junction unmatched. Germline-derived CDR1 and CDR2 are SEHNR and FQNEAQ (reference sequence). This CDR3 has 15 amino acids. The chain's CDR3 is CASSYTGVGDTEAFF. CDR3 in DNA: TGTGCCAGCAGCTATACAGGGGTGGGGGACACTGAAGCTTTCTTT.

This clone showed up just a few times. The chain joins TRBV4-3 to TRBJ1-5; TRBD1 might be the D (5 bases). The V end lost 0 bases, the J end lost 7 bases, and 13 bases lay between the germline ends. CDR3 length: 15 amino acids. The germline CDR1 and CDR2 sequences are LGHNA and YSLEER. In DNA form, the CDR3 reads TGCGCCAGCAGCCAAGAGAGGGGAGGTGGGCAGCCCCAGCATTTT. It yields the protein CASSQERGGGQPQHF.

In this sample, this clone turned up a few times. The V gene is TRBV5-1, the J gene TRBJ2-7, with 7 bases fitting TRBD1. The CDR3 runs to 16 residues. V lost 0 bases and J lost 0; bases outside the gene matches: 6. Germline assignment: CDR1 SGHRS and CDR2 YFSETQ. CDR3 DNA sequence: TGCGCCAGCAGCTTGGTTTCTTGGGACAGCTCCTACGAGCAGTACTTC. Protein: CASSLVSWDSSYEQYF.

This clone was seen a handful of times. This chain links TRBV28 with TRBJ2-3; no definite D call. Germline CDR1 reads MDHEN; CDR2 reads SYDVKM. CDR3 size: 14 residues. V was clipped by 6 bases and J by 11 bases, with 21 bases between them. The chain's CDR3 is CASSFGPSLVQQYF. DNA for the CDR3: TGTGCCAGCAGCTTTGGCCCTTCCCTAGTACAGCAGTATTTT. The full variable domain, in which reference TRBV28 and TRBJ2-3 provide the parts outside the CDR3, is DVKVTQSSRYLVKRTGEKVFLECVQDMDHENMFWYRQDPGLGLRLIYFSYDVKMKEKGDIPEGYSVSREKKERFSLILESASTNQTSMYLCASSFGPSLVQQYFGPGTRLTVL.

J is TRBJ1-2 and V is TRBV29-1; D unresolved. V was cut by 8 bases and J by 5 bases, with 15 bases left in between. CDR1 and CDR2 from the germline V gene are SQVTM and ANQGSEA. There are 12 residues in the CDR3. The CDR3 is CSSLTPSYGYTF. CDR3 DNA: TGCAGCAGCTTAACCCCTTCGTATGGCTACACCTTC.

This chain connects TRBV18 to TRBJ2-7, with 8 bases fitting TRBD1. J gave up 6 bases and V 3 bases, and 10 bases lay outside the gene matches. The CDR3 runs to 15 residues. Germline CDR1 KGHSH, CDR2 LQKENI. The CDR3 DNA follows: TGTGCCAGCTCACCCTCGACAGGGGTGTCCGTCGAGCAGTACTTC. Its protein product is CASSPSTGVSVEQYF.